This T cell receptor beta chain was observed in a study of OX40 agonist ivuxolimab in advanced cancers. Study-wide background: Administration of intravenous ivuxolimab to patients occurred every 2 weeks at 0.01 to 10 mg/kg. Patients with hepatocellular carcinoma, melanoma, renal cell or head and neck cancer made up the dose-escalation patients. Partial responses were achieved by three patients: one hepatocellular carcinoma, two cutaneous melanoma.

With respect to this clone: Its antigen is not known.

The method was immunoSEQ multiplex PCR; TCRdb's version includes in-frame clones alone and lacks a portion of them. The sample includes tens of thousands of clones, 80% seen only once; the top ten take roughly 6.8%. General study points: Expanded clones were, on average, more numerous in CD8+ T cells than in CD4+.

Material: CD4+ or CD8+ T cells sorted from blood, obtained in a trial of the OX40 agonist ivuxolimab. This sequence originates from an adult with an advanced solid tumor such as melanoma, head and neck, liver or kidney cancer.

CDR3 in amino acids: CASSFWSGAANTEAFF. The CDR3 nucleotides read TGTGCCAGCAGCTTTTGGTCGGGGGCGGCGAACACTGAAGCTTTCTTT. The chain links TRBV5-8 to TRBJ1-1; D perhaps matches TRBD1 (6 bases). Germline lookup yields CDR1 SGHTS and CDR2 YDEGEE. V gave up 2 bases and J gave up 1 base, with 15 bases separating them. The CDR3 runs 16 residues.